What follows are 14 T cell receptor beta chains derived from one specimen sequenced in a study of beta chain features in type 1 diabetes. The isolated RNA, all of it, was reverse transcribed, so expressed TCRB transcripts were what got sequenced. Method: immunoSEQ multiplex PCR; TCRdb's copy keeps in-frame clones and lacks some. Of 900,000 or so clones in the sample, under 20% were seen once. Material for sequencing was naive CD4+ T cells from blood. These receptors all come from a woman aged 18-29 years in good health.

The chain employs TRBV27 and TRBJ2-7; 7 positions match TRBD1. The J segment lost 0 bases and the V segment lost 5 bases, leaving 4 bases of the junction unmatched. The CDR3 loop spans 14 amino acids. Germline V gives CDR1 MNHEY, CDR2 SMNVEV (reference sequence). The CDR3 region has the DNA TGTGCCAGCAGTATACACAGGGGCTCCTACGAGCAGTACTTC. Translated, it gives CASSIHRGSYEQYF.

CDR3 amino acids: CSVDRGLSTEAFF. DNA for the CDR3: TGCAGCGTTGACCGGGGTTTGAGCACTGAAGCTTTCTTT. This chain uses TRBV29-1 with TRBJ1-1; D gene uncertain. The CDR3 has 13 amino acids. Per the germline V gene, CDR1 is SQVTM and CDR2 is ANQGSEA. The germline V and J ends were trimmed by 3 bases and 4 bases, with 12 bases remaining between them.

This clone has more than one count but fewer than ten. The CDR3 DNA sequence: TGTGCCAGCAAACAGGGCCTTTTAACCGGGGAGCTGTTTTTT. Amino acid sequence: CASKQGLLTGELFF. The chain uses TRBV2 and TRBJ2-2, with TRBD1 as a possible D gene (6 bases). The CDR3 sequence is 14 residues long. V was cut by 7 bases and J by 5 bases, with 14 bases left in between. The germline gives CDR1 SNHLY, CDR2 FYNNEI.

Concerning this clone: At the DNA level, this CDR3 is encoded by other sequences in the same sample as well. The chain couples TRBV28 to TRBJ1-1; the D gene is possibly TRBD1 (6 bases). Looked up from germline, CDR1 is MDHEN and CDR2 is SYDVKM. V lost 6 bases, J lost 0 bases, and 11 bases lay in between. This CDR3 spans 14 amino acids. CDR3 residues: CASRPGQLNTEAFF. For the CDR3, the DNA is TGTGCCAGCAGGCCCGGACAGCTGAACACTGAAGCTTTCTTT. The variable domain in full, completed from reference TRBV28 and TRBJ1-1, reads DVKVTQSSRYLVKRTGEKVFLECVQDMDHENMFWYRQDPGLGLRLIYFSYDVKMKEKGDIPEGYSVSREKKERFSLILESASTNQTSMYLCASRPGQLNTEAFFGQGTRLTVV.

V is TRBV11-2 and J is TRBJ1-1, with a weak D call TRBD1 (5 bases). The germline gives CDR1 SGHAT, CDR2 FQNNGV. The V gene lost 3 bases and the J gene lost 1 base, with 15 bases spanning the gap. The CDR3 length is 16 residues. CDR3 sequence reads: CASSFGAGKANTEAFF. CDR3 nucleotides: TGTGCCAGCAGCTTCGGGGCAGGGAAAGCGAACACTGAAGCTTTCTTT.

This sequence joins TRBV5-4 and TRBJ2-3; 12 bases match TRBD2. The CDR3 covers 18 residues. V lost 4 bases to trimming and J lost 4 bases; unmatched junction nucleotides: 13. Germline assignment: CDR1 SGHNT and CDR2 YYREEE (reference sequence). The DNA of the CDR3 is TGTGCCAGCAGCCAAGATCGTATGCTAGCGGGAGGGCCAGATACGCAGTATTTT. This sequence encodes CASSQDRMLAGGPDTQYF.

This clone was found a few times. The chain employs TRBV7-2 and TRBJ2-1; TRBD2 agrees at 8 bases. The ends lost 2 bases at V and 6 bases at J; junction bases unmatched: 15. The CDR3 has 18 residues. Germline-derived CDR1 and CDR2 are SGHTA and FQGNSA. The CDR3 is CASSLLAGIGGRFNEQFF. The CDR3 DNA reads as TGTGCCAGCAGCTTATTGGCGGGAATTGGCGGGAGGTTCAATGAGCAGTTCTTC.

The chain carries TRBV7-9 and TRBJ1-2; D is perhaps TRBD1 (5 bases). Trimming left V 1 base short and J 6 bases short, with 12 bases between. The CDR3 totals 14 residues. Looked up from germline, CDR1 is SEHNR and CDR2 is FQNEAQ (reference sequence). This CDR3 reads CASSLVGGEDGYTF. DNA of the CDR3: TGTGCCAGCAGCTTAGTTGGAGGGGAGGATGGCTACACCTTC.

This clone was counted a few times. This chain joins TRBV7-9 and TRBJ2-1; D unclear. The CDR3 sequence is 13 residues long. Germline lookup yields CDR1 SEHNR and CDR2 FQNEAQ (reference sequence). Trimming shortened V by 3 bases and J by 8 bases, and 11 bases separated the two germline ends. The DNA of the CDR3 is TGTGCCAGCAGCTTTATCGCAGACGATGAGCAGTTCTTC. This codes for CASSFIADDEQFF.

In its sample, this clone was seen a few times. This chain connects TRBV7-9 to TRBJ2-7; 11 bases agree with TRBD2. Losses at the gene ends were 4 bases for V and 4 bases for J; bases not matched to a gene: 12. CDR1 is SEHNR and CDR2 is FQNEAQ in the germline V gene (reference sequence). This CDR3 region has 17 residues. The CDR3 sequence is CASSSPGETSGKYEQYF. CDR3 in DNA: TGTGCCAGCAGCTCCCCTGGGGAGACTAGCGGGAAGTACGAGCAGTACTTC.

The CDR3 is CASTRLTSGTDTQYF. The CDR3 nucleotides read TGTGCCAGCACCCGTTTGACTAGCGGCACAGATACGCAGTATTTT. The chain recombines TRBV11-2 with TRBJ2-3; TRBD2 matches 8 bases. Germline trimming cut 7 bases from V and 1 base from J; bases unmatched to any gene: 7. Germline CDR1 reads SGHAT; CDR2 reads FQNNGV. The CDR3 runs 15 residues.

The chain is built from TRBV5-1 and TRBJ2-5; 14 bases line up with TRBD2. Per germline, CDR1 SGHRS and CDR2 YFSETQ. Trimming removed 0 bases from V and 5 bases from J; junction bases left unmatched: 3. The CDR3 is 16 amino acids. As DNA, the CDR3 is TGCGCCAGCAGCTTGGGACTAGCGGGAGGGATGGAGACCCAGTACTTC. It yields the protein CASSLGLAGGMETQYF. Drawing the rest from reference TRBV5-1 and TRBJ2-5, the complete variable domain is KAGVTQTPRYLIKTRGQQVTLSCSPISGHRSVSWYQQTPGQGLQFLFEYFSETQRNKGNFPGRFSGRQFSNSRSEMNVSTLELGDSALYLCASSLGLAGGMETQYFGPGTRLLVL.

This clone has only a few counts. The chain combines TRBV6-1 with TRBJ2-5; D is unresolved. V was trimmed by 5 bases and J by 4 bases, leaving 17 bases between them. This CDR3 comprises 15 residues. Germline assignment: CDR1 MNHNS and CDR2 SASEGT. CDR3 region: CASSPGSPSGETQYF. In DNA, the CDR3 is TGTGCCAGCAGTCCTGGGTCGCCGAGTGGAGAGACCCAGTACTTC.

This clone was observed a few times. The chain links TRBV10-3 to TRBJ2-3; tentatively, D is TRBD1 or TRBD2 (5 bases each). Trimming removed 3 bases from V and 0 bases from J, with 10 bases in between. The CDR3 extends over 15 amino acids. CDR1 and CDR2 (germline): ENHRY, SYGVKD. The CDR3 reads CAISDYGGSTDTQYF. The CDR3 bases are TGTGCCATCAGTGACTATGGGGGAAGCACAGATACGCAGTATTTT.